One and the same sample provided the 15 T cell receptor beta chains below, sequenced in a study of T cell clonality in common variable immunodeficiency. The repertoire was sequenced with immunoSEQ multiplex PCR; TCRdb's copy has only in-frame clones and lacks some. Observed in the sample are about 35,000 clones, none of them singletons. The material sequenced was peripheral blood mononuclear cells. The receptor source for this set is a person aged 18 to 75 in good health.

This clone occurred many times. The read finishes 3 residues shy of the CDR3 end, and the germline J gene is used to complete it. The V gene is TRBV11-1, the J gene TRBJ2-5; D might be TRBD2 (6 bases). V gave up 5 bases and J gave up 3 bases, with 16 bases separating them. There are 15 residues in the CDR3. Germline CDR1 reads SGHAT; CDR2 reads FQDESV (reference sequence). CDR3 bases read: TGTGCCAGCAGCCTGGGGGGTGCCATGGAAGAGACC. It yields the protein CASSLGGAMEET. The full CDR3 reads CASSLGGAMEETQYF.

This clone has at least ten counts. The read gets to within 3 residues of the CDR3 end, and the germline J gene fills in the rest. The rearrangement uses TRBV5-1 and TRBJ2-1, with D possibly TRBD1 on 6 matching bases. Per the germline V gene, CDR1 is SGHRS and CDR2 is YFSETQ. The CDR3 consists of 14 residues. V lost 1 base, J lost 4 bases, and 9 bases lay in between. The part of the CDR3 DNA that was read is TGCGCCAGCAGCTTGAAGGGGGATTACAATGAG. As protein: CASSLKGDYNE. The entire CDR3 reads CASSLKGDYNEQFF.

This clone was seen at least ten times. From the germline J gene comes the end of the CDR3, since the read stops 3 residues before it. The V gene is TRBV18, the J gene TRBJ2-2; D not certain. Deletions cut 1 base from V and 6 bases from J, with 12 bases between. This CDR3 has 15 amino acids. Germline V gene data show CDR1 as KGHSH and CDR2 as LQKENI. CDR3 DNA, as far as it was read: TGTGCCAGCTCACCACGAGAGCGACCCGCCGGGGAG. It is translated as CASSPRERPAGE. The whole CDR3 sequence is CASSPRERPAGELFF.

This clone was picked up a small number of times. The read gets to within 3 residues of the CDR3 end, and the germline J gene fills in the rest. This rearrangement joins TRBV25-1 to TRBJ2-1; D is unclear. Per germline, CDR1 MGHDK and CDR2 SYGVNS. Between the trimmed V and J ends, which lost 4 bases and 9 bases, there was a span of 13 bases. The CDR3 extends over 13 amino acids. The CDR3 here is CASSAPFGGEQFF. CDR3 DNA (partial): TGTGCCAGCAGTGCCCCATTCGGCGGTGAG.

This clone has only a few counts. The CDR3 extends 3 residues past the end of the read, so its final part is completed from the germline J gene. The rearrangement links TRBV18 to TRBJ1-2; D is ambiguous. CDR1 is KGHSH and CDR2 is LQKENI in the germline V gene. This CDR3 is built from 16 residues. The CDR3 DNA, read in part, is TGTGCCAGCTCACCACTAGCGGGAGGTACCACAGATACC. Amino acids: CASSPLAGGTTDT. The whole CDR3 is CASSPLAGGTTDTYTF. Looking up the rest from reference TRBV18 and TRBJ1-2 gives the full variable domain: NAGVMQNPRHLVRRRGQEARLRCSPMKGHSHVYWYRQLPEEGLKFMVYLQKENIIDESGMPKERFSAEFPKEGPSILRIQQVVRGDSAAYFCASSPLAGGTTDTYTFGSGTRLTVV.

In its sample, this clone was seen many times. Sequencing ends 3 residues short of the CDR3 end; the germline J gene provides the rest. The gene calls are TRBV20-1 and TRBJ2-7, with D possibly TRBD2 on 5 matching bases. V was trimmed by 3 bases and J by 0 bases, leaving 15 bases between them. The CDR3 length is 15 residues. The germline CDR1 and CDR2 sequences are DFQATT and SNEGSKA (reference sequence). Incomplete CDR3 DNA: TGCAGTGCTAGGAGGTTAAGCGGCAGCTCCTACGAG. Protein product: CSARRLSGSSYE. In full, the CDR3 reads CSARRLSGSSYEQYF.

There are a few counts of this clone. Sequencing ends 3 residues short of the CDR3 end; the germline J gene provides the rest. The V gene is TRBV19, the J gene TRBJ1-1; D remains ambiguous. The CDR3 is 15 residues long. Germline lookup yields CDR1 LNHDA and CDR2 SQIVND (reference sequence). The CDR3 loop is CASSTLTSGPYEAFF. Partial CDR3 DNA: TGTGCCAGTAGTACACTAACTAGCGGCCCGTACGAG.

This clone was seen many times. With the read ending 3 residues before the CDR3 end, the germline J gene is used to fill in that end. Other DNA sequences of this sample code for an identical CDR3. The chain employs TRBV20-1 and TRBJ2-3, with 9 bases matching TRBD2. J lost 1 base, V lost 6 bases, and 2 bases had no gene match. Germline assignment: CDR1 DFQATT and CDR2 SNEGSKA (reference sequence). The CDR3 totals 13 residues. Here the CDR3 reads CSARTSGTDTQYF. The CDR3 DNA, read in part, is TGCAGTGCCCGGACTAGCGGCACAGATACG.

This clone showed up many times. Sequencing ends 3 residues short of the CDR3 end; the germline J gene provides the rest. This sequence joins TRBV28 and TRBJ2-5, with D perhaps TRBD2 (5 bases). CDR1 is MDHEN and CDR2 is SYDVKM in the germline V gene. V was clipped by 8 bases and J by 5 bases, with 15 bases between them. The CDR3 covers 13 residues. Here the CDR3 reads CASAGAREETQYF. The CDR3 DNA, read in part, is TGTGCCAGCGCGGGTGCTAGGGAGGAGACC.

On this clone: The read finishes 3 residues shy of the CDR3 end, and the germline J gene is used to complete it. This sequence joins TRBV5-3 and TRBJ1-1; 9 positions agree with TRBD1. TRBV5-3 is designated an ORF whose function remains uncertain. V trimming: 0 bases; J trimming: 3 bases; junction bases outside the gene matches: 0. CDR3 size: 14 residues. CDR3 amino acids: CARSLGDRDTEAFF. Partial CDR3 DNA: TGTGCCAGAAGCTTGGGGGACAGGGACACTGAA.

The sample holds a few counts of this clone. The read finishes 3 residues shy of the CDR3 end, and the germline J gene is used to complete it. The J gene is TRBJ1-1, the V gene TRBV7-9; D may be TRBD1 (5 bases). Between the trimmed V and J ends, which lost 6 bases and 1 base, there was a span of 9 bases. Germline V gives CDR1 SEHNR, CDR2 FQNEAQ (reference sequence). CDR3 size: 13 residues. CDR3 DNA (partial): TGTGCCAGCAGGATGGGGGGGAACACTGAA. Translation: CASRMGGNTE. The full-length CDR3 reads as CASRMGGNTEAFF.

This clone was recorded many times. The read ends 3 residues early relative to the CDR3; the germline J gene fills the gap. The genes are TRBV5-6 and TRBJ2-7; weak D call: TRBD1 (6 bases). CDR1 and CDR2 from the germline V gene are SGHDT and YYEEEE. The CDR3 contains 14 residues. Between the trimmed V and J ends, which lost 1 base and 3 bases, there was a span of 11 bases. CDR3 DNA, as far as it was read: TGTGCCAGCAGCTTGACTGGACAGATCTACGAG. Amino acid sequence: CASSLTGQIYE. The entire CDR3 sequence reads CASSLTGQIYEQYF.

This clone was seen many times. The read halts 3 residues ahead of the CDR3 end, with the missing end drawn from the germline J gene. The V and J genes are TRBV27 and TRBJ1-1, with D perhaps matching TRBD1 (6 bases). The V end lost 6 bases, the J end lost 3 bases, and 20 bases lay between the germline ends. The CDR3 length is 16 residues. CDR1 MNHEY and CDR2 SMNVEV come from the germline V gene (reference sequence). The CDR3 reads CASRLIVGAMHTEAFF. The sequenced part of the CDR3 DNA is TGTGCCAGCAGGCTTATTGTGGGGGCCATGCACACTGAA.

This clone was found many times. The CDR3 is cut off 3 residues early in the read; its end comes from the germline J gene. The chain couples TRBV2 to TRBJ1-4, with TRBD1 matching over 7 bases. J was trimmed by 0 bases and V by 8 bases; bases with no gene match: 6. The CDR3 sequence is 15 residues long. Germline lookup yields CDR1 SNHLY and CDR2 FYNNEI. The sequenced part of the CDR3 DNA is TGTGCCAGCGGAGAGGACAGGACAACTAATGAAAAA. This translates into CASGEDRTTNEK. The full CDR3 is CASGEDRTTNEKLFF.

This clone showed up many times. The read ends 3 residues before the CDR3 terminus; that terminus is restored from the germline J gene. This chain joins TRBV20-1 and TRBJ2-7, with D perhaps TRBD1 (6 bases). The V end lost 3 bases, the J end lost 1 base, and 7 bases lay between the germline ends. The CDR3 runs 12 residues. The germline V gene has CDR1 DFQATT and CDR2 SNEGSKA (reference sequence). The sequenced CDR3 bases are TGCAGTGCTAGCGGACAGTCCTACGAG. It yields the protein CSASGQSYE. The full CDR3 protein is CSASGQSYEQYF.